Following are 12 T cell receptor beta chains from one sample sequenced in a study of CD8 T cell repertoires and HIV-1 epitope variants. Libraries were prepared by immunoSEQ multiplex PCR; TCRdb keeps only in-frame clonotypes and omits some of them. Among roughly 100,000 clones, approximately 70% were seen once, and the ten largest hold around 24%. The sequenced sample consisted of uncultured baseline CD8+ T cells from peripheral blood mononuclear cells (PBMCs). Receptors originate from a male donor with HIV.

The chain combines TRBV5-1 with TRBJ1-6, with 8 nucleotides matching TRBD1. There are 14 residues in the CDR3. Germline assignment: CDR1 SGHRS and CDR2 YFSETQ. The ends lost 1 base at V and 8 bases at J; junction bases unmatched: 2. Here the CDR3 reads CASSLTGGDSPLHF. For the CDR3, the DNA is TGCGCCAGCAGCTTGACAGGGGGAGATTCACCCCTCCACTTT.

In its sample, this clone was seen a few times. The CDR3 region has the DNA TGTGCCAGCAGCCCGCGGACAGCTGAAAAACTGTTTTTT. Translation gives CASSPRTAEKLFF. This chain links TRBV7-9 with TRBJ1-4, with D possibly matching TRBD1 (6 bases). CDR3 length: 13 residues. Trimming shortened V by 5 bases and J by 7 bases, and 11 bases separated the two germline ends. From germline, CDR1 is SEHNR and CDR2 FQNEAQ (reference sequence).

V and J are TRBV7-9 and TRBJ2-5; tentatively, D is TRBD1 or TRBD2 (6 bases each). V lost 0 bases, J lost 1 base, and 12 bases lay in between. This CDR3 comprises 16 residues. CDR1 is SEHNR and CDR2 is FQNEAQ in the germline V gene (reference sequence). In nucleotides, the CDR3 is TGTGCCAGCAGCTTAGCCCCCGGGGGCGTCCAAGAGACCCAGTACTTC. Its translation is CASSLAPGGVQETQYF.

This clone was counted many times. This chain uses TRBV19 with TRBJ1-1; tentative D call: TRBD1 (6 bases). This CDR3 has 13 residues. Per germline, CDR1 LNHDA and CDR2 SQIVND (reference sequence). The V end was cut by 8 bases, the J end by 5 bases, with 15 bases between. CDR3 DNA: TGTGCCAGTTGCTACAGGGCCAATACTGAAGCTTTCTTT. Translation: CASCYRANTEAFF.

The chain has TRBV2 and TRBJ1-5, with no clear D. The CDR3 loop spans 14 amino acids. Germline-derived CDR1 and CDR2 are SNHLY and FYNNEI. Deletions cut 4 bases from V and 7 bases from J, with 14 bases between. The CDR3 spells CASSVLFGNQPQHF. The CDR3, as DNA: TGTGCCAGCAGTGTCTTGTTTGGTAACCAGCCCCAGCATTTT.

The rearrangement links TRBV4-3 to TRBJ1-6; no definite D call. This CDR3 region has 15 residues. CDR1 and CDR2 (germline): LGHNA, YSLEER. V lost 1 base and J lost 6, with 10 bases in between. CDR3 DNA sequence: TGCGCCAGCAGCCAAGGGCGTGGGGTTAATTCACCCCTCCACTTT. This encodes CASSQGRGVNSPLHF.

V gene TRBV7-9 combines with J gene TRBJ2-1; 8 bases line up with TRBD2. Germline V gives CDR1 SEHNR, CDR2 FQNEAQ (reference sequence). CDR3 length equals 16 residues. The V gene end was trimmed by 7 bases and the J gene end by 8 bases; junction bases not matched to a gene: 16. This CDR3 is CASTPKGLLGRDEQFF. CDR3 nucleotide sequence: TGTGCCAGCACCCCAAAGGGACTCCTCGGGAGGGATGAGCAGTTCTTC.

As DNA, the CDR3 is TGTGCCAGCAGCCGCCGGAGCGGTTACAATGAGCAGTTCTTC. Its protein product is CASSRRSGYNEQFF. The chain carries TRBV6-5 and TRBJ2-1; tentative D call: TRBD2 (5 bases). Trimming pared 6 bases from V and 4 bases from J, leaving 13 bases between. This CDR3 comprises 14 residues. Germline loops: CDR1 MNHEY, CDR2 SVGAGI.

The V call is TRBV2, the J call TRBJ2-1, with D unclear. Trimming left V 6 bases short and J 0 bases short, with 9 bases between. The CDR3 contains 14 residues. Germline V gene lookup returns CDR1 SNHLY and CDR2 FYNNEI. The CDR3 nucleotides are TGTGCCAGCAGGCCAGCGAGCTCCTACAATGAGCAGTTCTTC. Residues: CASRPASSYNEQFF.

The gene calls are TRBV5-1 and TRBJ2-3, with 11 bases that match TRBD2. The CDR3 covers 16 residues. The ends lost 0 bases at V and 10 bases at J; junction bases unmatched: 10. CDR1 SGHRS and CDR2 YFSETQ come from the germline V gene. The CDR3 sequence: CASSLGLAGGGLAQYF. The CDR3, as DNA: TGCGCCAGCAGCTTGGGGCTAGCGGGAGGCGGTCTGGCGCAGTATTTT.

This chain joins TRBV5-1 and TRBJ2-1, with D possibly TRBD1 on 6 matching bases. CDR3 length: 15 amino acids. Germline V gives CDR1 SGHRS, CDR2 YFSETQ. The V end lost 0 bases, the J end lost 3 bases, and 10 bases lay between the germline ends. This chain's CDR3 is CASSLEGVGYNEQFF. CDR3 nucleotides: TGCGCCAGCAGCTTGGAGGGGGTTGGCTACAATGAGCAGTTCTTC.

The chain uses TRBV6-1 and TRBJ2-1; D remains ambiguous. The CDR3 covers 12 residues. Between the trimmed V and J ends, which lost 5 bases and 8 bases, there was a span of 10 bases. Germline V gene data show CDR1 as MNHNS and CDR2 as SASEGT. The CDR3 loop reads CASSSGWDEQFF. The CDR3 DNA is TGTGCCAGCAGTTCTGGGTGGGATGAGCAGTTCTTC.